In its sample, the clone carrying this T cell receptor beta chain was seen a few times. Its matching antigen is unknown. Trimming took 0 bases from V and 0 from J, leaving 9 bases between them. The CDR3 consists of 15 residues. Germline V lookup: CDR1 ENHRY, CDR2 SYGVKD. The sample is drawn from a study of post-analysis software for immune sequencing data. Study-level points and caveats: Controls had lower frequencies than patients of about 5 TRBV segments, which included TRBV5-6, TRBV5-1 and TRBV20-1. Normalized Chao1 diversity was significantly reduced in patients versus controls. Strong co-clustering by F measure linked samples that shared a preparation batch.

Each TCR beta cDNA library carried unique molecular identifiers. TCRdb re-derived calls from the PCR reads in MiXCR, one entry per CDR3 protein. This table holds hundreds of thousands of distinct CDR3 sequences, about 39% found once. The origin of this receptor is a girl aged 2 to 10 with multiple sclerosis. The gene calls are TRBV10-3 and TRBJ2-7, with unresolved D. Sequenced: blood. Here the CDR3 reads CAISESGATSYEQYF. The CDR3 DNA follows: TGTGCCATCAGTGAGTCGGGCGCCACCTCCTACGAGCAGTACTTC.